This TCR beta chain was observed in a study of T cells after yellow fever vaccination. The germline gives CDR1 SGHVS, CDR2 FQNEAQ. V was clipped by 3 bases and J by 0 bases; unmatched bases: 3. The CDR3 sequence is 15 residues long. The authors made TCR cDNA by 5'RACE template switching, adding a universal primer site and UMIs. Using its own MiXCR run on the 5' RACE reads, TCRdb lists one record per CDR3 protein. Among about 350,000 distinct CDR3 sequences listed, roughly 8.6% were seen once. This clonotype occurred a few times. Its antigen is still unknown. Study-level points and caveats: Once the booster was given, most primary-vaccination clones reappeared, at just over 95% for CD4 and roughly 85% for CD8.

This chain links TRBV7-8 with TRBJ2-7; TRBD2 matches at 9 bases. This receptor was taken from a man aged 18 to 30 who received the YFV17D yellow fever vaccine. Sequencing used PBMCs, obtained about 41 days after the first yellow fever vaccination. Written as DNA, the CDR3 is TGTGCCAGCAGCTTGCAGGGACTAGCCTCCTACGAGCAGTACTTC. Amino acid sequence: CASSLQGLASYEQYF. Full variable domain (missing parts from reference TRBV7-8 and TRBJ2-7): GAGVSQSPRYKVAKRGQDVALRCDPISGHVSLFWYQQALGQGPEFLTYFQNEAQLDKSGLPSDRFFAERPEGSVSTLKIQRTQQEDSAVYLCASSLQGLASYEQYFGPGTRLTVT.